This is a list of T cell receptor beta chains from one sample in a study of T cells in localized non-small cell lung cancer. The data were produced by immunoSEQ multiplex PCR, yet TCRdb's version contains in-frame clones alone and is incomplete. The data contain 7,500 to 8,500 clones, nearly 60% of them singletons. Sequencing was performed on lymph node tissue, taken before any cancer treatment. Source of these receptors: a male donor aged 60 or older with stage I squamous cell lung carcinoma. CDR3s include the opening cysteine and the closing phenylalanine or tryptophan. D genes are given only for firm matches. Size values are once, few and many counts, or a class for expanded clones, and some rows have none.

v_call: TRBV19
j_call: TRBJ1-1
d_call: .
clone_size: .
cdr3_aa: CASSIEGVHTEAFF
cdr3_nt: TGTGCCAGTAGTATAGAGGGGGTTCACACTGAAGCTTTCTTT

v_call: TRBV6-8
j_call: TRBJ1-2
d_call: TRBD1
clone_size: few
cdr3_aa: CASSSVQGGYGYTF
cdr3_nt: TGTGCCAGCAGTTCAGTACAGGGGGGCTATGGCTACACCTTC

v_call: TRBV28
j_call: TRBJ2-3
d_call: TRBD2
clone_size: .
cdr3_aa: CASSPNAGRGTDTQYF
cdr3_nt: TGTGCCAGCAGTCCCAACGCGGGGAGGGGCACAGATACGCAGTATTTT

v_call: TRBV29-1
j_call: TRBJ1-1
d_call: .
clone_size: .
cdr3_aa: CSAVGWADTEAFF
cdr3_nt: TGCAGCGCAGTGGGCTGGGCGGACACTGAAGCTTTCTTT

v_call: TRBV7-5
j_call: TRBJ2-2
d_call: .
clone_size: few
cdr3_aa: CASSFGLAGATGELFF
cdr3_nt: TGTGCCAGCAGCTTTGGACTAGCGGGAGCCACCGGGGAGCTGTTTTTT

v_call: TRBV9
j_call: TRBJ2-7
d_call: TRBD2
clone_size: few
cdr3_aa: CASRGIGAGEGWSEQYF
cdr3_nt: TGTGCCAGCAGGGGAATTGGCGCGGGAGAGGGTTGGAGCGAGCAGTACTTC

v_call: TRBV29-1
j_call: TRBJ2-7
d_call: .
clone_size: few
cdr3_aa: CSVEIQDGSQQYF
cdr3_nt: TGCAGCGTTGAAATTCAGGACGGGTCCCAGCAGTACTTC

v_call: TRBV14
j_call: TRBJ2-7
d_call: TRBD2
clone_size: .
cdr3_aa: CASSQGLARSEQYF
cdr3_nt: TGTGCCAGCAGCCAGGGACTAGCGAGAAGCGAGCAGTACTTC

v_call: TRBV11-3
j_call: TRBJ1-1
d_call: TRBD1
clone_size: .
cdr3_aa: CASSPGTANTEAFF
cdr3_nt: TGTGCCAGCAGCCCCGGGACAGCTAACACTGAAGCTTTCTTT

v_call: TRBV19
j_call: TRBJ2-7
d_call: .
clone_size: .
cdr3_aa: CASSISVITSYEQYF
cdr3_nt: TGTGCCAGTAGTATCTCAGTTATTACCTCTTACGAGCAGTACTTC

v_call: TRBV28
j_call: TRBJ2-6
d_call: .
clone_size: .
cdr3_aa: CASSLGRGNVLTF
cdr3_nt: TGTGCCAGCAGTTTGGGCAGGGGTAACGTCCTGACTTTC

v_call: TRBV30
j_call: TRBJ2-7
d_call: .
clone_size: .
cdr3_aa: CAWREPGRTYEQYF
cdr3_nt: TGTGCCTGGAGGGAACCGGGACGGACGTACGAGCAGTACTTC

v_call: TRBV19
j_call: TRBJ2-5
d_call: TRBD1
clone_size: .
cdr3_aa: CASSIRQGAETQYF
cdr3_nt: TGTGCCAGTAGTATCAGACAGGGGGCGGAGACCCAGTACTTC

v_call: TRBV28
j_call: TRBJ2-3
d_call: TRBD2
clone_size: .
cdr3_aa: CASSLWTSSSDTQYF
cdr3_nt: TGTGCCAGCAGTTTATGGACTAGCAGTTCAGATACGCAGTATTTT

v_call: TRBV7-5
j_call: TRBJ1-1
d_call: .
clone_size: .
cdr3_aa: CASSLGQGETEAFF
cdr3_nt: TGTGCCAGCAGCTTAGGGCAGGGGGAGACTGAAGCTTTCTTT

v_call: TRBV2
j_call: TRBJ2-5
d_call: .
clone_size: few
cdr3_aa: CASSGFQEIYQETQYF
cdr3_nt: TGTGCCAGCAGTGGCTTCCAAGAAATATACCAAGAGACCCAGTACTTC

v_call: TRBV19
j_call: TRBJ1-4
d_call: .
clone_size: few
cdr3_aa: CASSMQRNEKLFF
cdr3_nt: TGTGCCAGTAGTATGCAAAGGAATGAAAAACTGTTTTTT

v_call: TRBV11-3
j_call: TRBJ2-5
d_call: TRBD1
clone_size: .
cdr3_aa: CASSPLGRGQGETQYF
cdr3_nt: TGTGCCAGCAGCCCCTTAGGCAGGGGGCAAGGGGAGACCCAGTACTTC

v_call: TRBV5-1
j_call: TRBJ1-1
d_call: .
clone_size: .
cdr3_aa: CASSSQGTGNTEAFF
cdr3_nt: TGCGCCAGCAGCTCCCAGGGGACGGGAAACACTGAAGCTTTCTTT

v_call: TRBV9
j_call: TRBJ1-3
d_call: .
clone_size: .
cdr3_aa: CASSVARSGNTIYF
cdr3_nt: TGTGCCAGCAGCGTAGCACGGTCTGGAAACACCATATATTTT

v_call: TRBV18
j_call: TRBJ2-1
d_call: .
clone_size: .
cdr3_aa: CASSPGRGTYNEQFF
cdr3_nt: TGTGCCAGTTCCCCTGGGCGGGGAACCTACAATGAGCAGTTCTTC

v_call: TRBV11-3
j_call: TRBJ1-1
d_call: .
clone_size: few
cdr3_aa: CASSLDGGFYNTEAFF
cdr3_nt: TGTGCCAGCAGCTTGGACGGAGGATTTTATAACACTGAAGCTTTCTTT

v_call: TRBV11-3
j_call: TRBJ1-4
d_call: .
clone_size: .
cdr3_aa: CASSTTGSANEKLFF
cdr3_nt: TGTGCCAGCAGCACTACGGGGTCGGCTAATGAAAAACTGTTTTTT

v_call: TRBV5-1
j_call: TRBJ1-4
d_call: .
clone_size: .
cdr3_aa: CASRGSPATNEKLFF
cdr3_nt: TGCGCCAGCAGGGGATCCCCCGCAACTAATGAAAAACTGTTTTTT

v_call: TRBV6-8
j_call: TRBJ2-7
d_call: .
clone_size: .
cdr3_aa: CAARARGSYEQYF
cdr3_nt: TGTGCCGCCCGGGCCAGGGGCTCCTACGAGCAGTACTTC

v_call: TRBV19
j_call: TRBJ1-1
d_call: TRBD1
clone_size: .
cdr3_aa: CASSPNGDSRAFF
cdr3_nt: TGTGCCAGTAGTCCCAACGGGGACAGCCGAGCTTTCTTT

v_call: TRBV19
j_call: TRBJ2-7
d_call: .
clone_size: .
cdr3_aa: CASSPRDLTEQYF
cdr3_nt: TGTGCCAGTAGTCCCCGGGACCTTACCGAGCAGTACTTC

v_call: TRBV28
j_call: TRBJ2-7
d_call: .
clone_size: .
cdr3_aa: CASSAAGGAGSYEQYF
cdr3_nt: TGTGCCAGCAGTGCCGCCGGCGGGGCGGGCTCCTACGAGCAGTATTTC

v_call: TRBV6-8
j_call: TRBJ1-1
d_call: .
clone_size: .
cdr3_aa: CASRVDTAEAFF
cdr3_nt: TGTGCCAGCAGGGTCGACACCGCTGAAGCTTTCTTT

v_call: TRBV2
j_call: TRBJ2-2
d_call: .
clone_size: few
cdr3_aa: CASSRLEANTGELFF
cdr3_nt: TGTGCCAGCAGTCGTTTAGAGGCGAACACCGGGGAGCTGTTTTTT

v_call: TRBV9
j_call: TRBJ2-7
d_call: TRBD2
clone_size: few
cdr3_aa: CASSVGGRVSEQYF
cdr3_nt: TGTGCCAGCAGCGTAGGCGGGAGGGTCAGCGAGCAGTACTTC

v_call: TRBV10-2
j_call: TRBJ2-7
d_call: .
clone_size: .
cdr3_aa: CASSQRVGSYEQYF
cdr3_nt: TGCGCCAGCAGTCAGCGGGTTGGTTCCTACGAGCAGTACTTC

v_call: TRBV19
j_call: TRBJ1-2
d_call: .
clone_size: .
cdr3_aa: CASRFTRDGARYGYTF
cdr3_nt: TGTGCCAGTAGGTTCACCCGGGACGGAGCTAGATATGGCTACACCTTC

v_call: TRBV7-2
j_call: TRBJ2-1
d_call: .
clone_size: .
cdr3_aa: CASSLDYDNEQFF
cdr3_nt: TGTGCCAGCAGCCTCGACTATGACAATGAGCAGTTCTTC

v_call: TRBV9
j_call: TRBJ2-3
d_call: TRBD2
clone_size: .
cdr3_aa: CASSRRLAAEDTQYF
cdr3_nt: TGTGCCAGCAGCAGACGACTAGCGGCGGAAGATACGCAGTATTTT

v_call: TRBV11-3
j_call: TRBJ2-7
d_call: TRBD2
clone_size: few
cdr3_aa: CASSRGGQSSYEQYF
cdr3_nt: TGTGCCAGCAGCCGGGGGGGGCAGTCCTCCTACGAGCAGTACTTC

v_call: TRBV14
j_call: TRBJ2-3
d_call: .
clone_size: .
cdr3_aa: CASSSPWTGTDTQYF
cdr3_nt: TGTGCCAGCAGCTCCCCGTGGACAGGCACAGATACGCAGTATTTT

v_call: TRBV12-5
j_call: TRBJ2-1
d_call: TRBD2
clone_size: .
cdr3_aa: CASGLIRTSGTNEQFF
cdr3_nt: TGTGCTAGTGGTTTGATCAGGACTAGCGGGACGAATGAGCAGTTCTTC

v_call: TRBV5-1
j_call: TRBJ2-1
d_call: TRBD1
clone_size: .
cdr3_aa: CASSLALGQGYDEQFF
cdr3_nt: TGCGCCAGCAGCTTGGCCCTGGGACAGGGGTACGATGAGCAGTTCTTC

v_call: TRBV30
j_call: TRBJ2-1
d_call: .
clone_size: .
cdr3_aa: CAWTRIDEQFF
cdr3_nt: TGTGCCTGGACTAGAATCGATGAGCAGTTCTTC

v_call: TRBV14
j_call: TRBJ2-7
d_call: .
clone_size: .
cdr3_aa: CASSQGRRGHEQYF
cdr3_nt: TGTGCCAGCAGCCAAGGCAGACGGGGACACGAGCAGTACTTC

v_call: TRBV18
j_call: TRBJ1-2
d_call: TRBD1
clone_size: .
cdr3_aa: CASSPFVTGQGNRGYGYTF
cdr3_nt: TGTGCCAGCTCACCATTTGTTACGGGACAGGGAAATCGGGGCTATGGCTACACCTTC

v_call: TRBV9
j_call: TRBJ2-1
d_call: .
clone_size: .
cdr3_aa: CASSVGPPVYNEQFF
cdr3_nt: TGTGCCAGCAGCGTAGGACCGCCAGTCTACAATGAGCAGTTCTTC

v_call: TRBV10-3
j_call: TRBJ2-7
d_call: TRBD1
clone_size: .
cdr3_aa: CASSETGRNHEQYF
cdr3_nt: TGTGCCAGCAGTGAGACAGGGAGAAATCACGAGCAGTACTTT

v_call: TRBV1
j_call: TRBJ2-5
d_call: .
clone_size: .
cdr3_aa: CTKIRTGEETQYF
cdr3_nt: TGCACCAAAATTCGCACAGGGGAAGAGACCCAGTACTTC

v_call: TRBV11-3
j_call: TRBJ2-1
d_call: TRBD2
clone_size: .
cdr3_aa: CASSFQGLAGGNEQFF
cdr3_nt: TGTGCCAGCAGCTTCCAGGGACTAGCGGGAGGCAATGAGCAGTTCTTC

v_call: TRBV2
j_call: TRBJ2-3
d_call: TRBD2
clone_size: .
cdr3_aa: CASSGKGLAGGPGGNTQYF
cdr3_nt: TGTGCCAGCAGTGGCAAAGGACTAGCGGGAGGGCCCGGCGGGAATACGCAGTATTTT

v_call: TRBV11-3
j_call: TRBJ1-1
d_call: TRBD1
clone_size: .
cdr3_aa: CASSWGQSNTEAFF
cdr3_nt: TGTGCCAGCAGCTGGGGACAGTCGAACACTGAAGCTTTCTTT

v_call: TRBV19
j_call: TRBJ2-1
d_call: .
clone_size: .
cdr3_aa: CASRGPYNEQFF
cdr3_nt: TGTGCCAGTAGGGGCCCCTACAATGAGCAGTTCTTC

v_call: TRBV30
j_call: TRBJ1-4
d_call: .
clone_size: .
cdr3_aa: CAWSVSSGLQEKLFF
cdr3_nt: TGTGCCTGGAGTGTAAGTTCGGGTTTACAGGAAAAACTGTTTTTT

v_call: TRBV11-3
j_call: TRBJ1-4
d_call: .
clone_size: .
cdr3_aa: CASSTGHRREKLFF
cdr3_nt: TGTGCCAGCAGCACGGGACACCGGCGGGAAAAACTGTTTTTT

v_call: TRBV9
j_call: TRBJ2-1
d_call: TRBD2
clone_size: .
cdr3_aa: CASSRLAGGNEQFF
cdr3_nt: TGTGCCAGCAGTAGACTAGCGGGAGGCAATGAGCAGTTCTTC

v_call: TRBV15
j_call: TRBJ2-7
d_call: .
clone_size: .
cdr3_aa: CATSGGSKGNEQYF
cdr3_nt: TGTGCCACCAGCGGCGGGTCTAAGGGAAACGAGCAGTACTTC

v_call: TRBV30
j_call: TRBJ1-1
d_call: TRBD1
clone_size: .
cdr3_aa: CAWRKGQGGTEAFF
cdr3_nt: TGTGCCTGGCGGAAGGGACAGGGGGGGACTGAAGCTTTCTTT

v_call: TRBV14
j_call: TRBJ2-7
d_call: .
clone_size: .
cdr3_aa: CASSQTQGYEQYF
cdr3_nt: TGTGCCAGCAGCCAGACACAGGGTTACGAGCAGTACTTC

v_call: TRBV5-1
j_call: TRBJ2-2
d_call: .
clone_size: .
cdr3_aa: CASSSVSMNLNTGELFF
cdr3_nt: TGCGCCAGCAGCTCGGTCTCTATGAACTTGAACACCGGGGAGCTGTTTTTT

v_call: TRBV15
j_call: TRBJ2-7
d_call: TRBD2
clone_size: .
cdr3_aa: CATSRAGLNYEQYF
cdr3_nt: TGTGCCACCAGCAGAGCGGGACTAAACTACGAGCAGTACTTC

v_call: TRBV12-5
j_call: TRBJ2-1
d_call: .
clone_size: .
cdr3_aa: CASGLGWDSYNEQFF
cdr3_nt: TGTGCTAGTGGTTTGGGGTGGGACTCCTACAATGAGCAGTTCTTC

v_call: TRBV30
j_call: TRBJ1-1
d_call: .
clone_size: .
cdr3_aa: CAWTKKASNTEAFF
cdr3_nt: TGTGCCTGGACCAAGAAGGCATCGAACACTGAAGCTTTCTTT